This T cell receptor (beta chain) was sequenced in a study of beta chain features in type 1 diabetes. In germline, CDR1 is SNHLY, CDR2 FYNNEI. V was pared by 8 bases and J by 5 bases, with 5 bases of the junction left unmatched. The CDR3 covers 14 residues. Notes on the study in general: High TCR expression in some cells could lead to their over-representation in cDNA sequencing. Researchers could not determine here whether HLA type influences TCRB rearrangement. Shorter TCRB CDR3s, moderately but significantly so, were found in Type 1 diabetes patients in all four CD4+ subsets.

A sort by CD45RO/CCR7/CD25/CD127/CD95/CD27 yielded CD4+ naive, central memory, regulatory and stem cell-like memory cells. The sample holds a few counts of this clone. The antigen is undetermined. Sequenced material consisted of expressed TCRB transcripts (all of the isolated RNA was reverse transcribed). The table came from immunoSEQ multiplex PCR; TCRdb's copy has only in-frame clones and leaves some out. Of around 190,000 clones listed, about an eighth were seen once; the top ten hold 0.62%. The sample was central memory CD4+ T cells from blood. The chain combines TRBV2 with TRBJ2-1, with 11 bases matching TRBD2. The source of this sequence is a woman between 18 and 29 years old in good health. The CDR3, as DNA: TGTGCCAGCTCGACTAGCGGGACACACAATGAGCAGTTCTTC. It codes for CASSTSGTHNEQFF.